Listed below are T cell receptor beta chains from one sample, sequenced in a study of blood T cell repertoires in COVID-19. Sequencing used immunoSEQ multiplex PCR; TCRdb keeps in-frame clones, though not all of them. In the table there are more than 200,000 clones, around 88% of which are singletons. Input material: peripheral blood. These receptors all stem from a man in his thirties or forties with active or convalescent COVID-19. The CDR3 runs from the conserved cysteine through the conserved F or W. Fields, in order: CDR3 length, D gene, J gene, V gene, clone size, CDR3 protein, CDR3 DNA. D genes are given only for firm matches. Size is stated for part of the rows, as once, few or many counts, or as a class when the clone is expanded.

length: 18; D: TRBD1; J: TRBJ2-7; V: TRBV25-1; size: NA; CDR3: CASSAWGQGAVLSYEQYF; DNA: TGTGCCAGCAGCGCCTGGGGACAGGGGGCTGTTCTCTCCTACGAGCAGTACTTC
length: 15; D: TRBD2; J: TRBJ2-5; V: TRBV3-1/TRBV3-2; size: NA; CDR3: CASSSLAGDFETQYF; DNA: TGTGCCAGCAGCTCTCTAGCGGGGGACTTTGAGACCCAGTACTTC
length: 16; D: TRBD1; J: TRBJ2-3; V: TRBV7-2; size: NA; CDR3: CASSADRGRPLDTQYF; DNA: TGTGCCAGCAGCGCGGACAGGGGGCGTCCCTTGGATACGCAGTATTTT
length: 14; D: NA; J: TRBJ2-3; V: TRBV15; size: NA; CDR3: CATSRPGVTDTQYF; DNA: TGTGCCACCAGCAGACCCGGGGTCACAGATACGCAGTATTTT
length: 14; D: TRBD2; J: TRBJ2-3; V: TRBV10-3; size: NA; CDR3: CAISTSGGADTQYF; DNA: TGTGCCATCAGCACTAGCGGGGGGGCAGATACGCAGTATTTT
length: 12; D: TRBD1; J: TRBJ1-2; V: TRBV6-5; size: NA; CDR3: CASSPTGNGYTF; DNA: TGTGCCAGCAGCCCGACAGGGAATGGCTACACCTTC
length: 18; D: NA; J: TRBJ1-2; V: TRBV6-2/TRBV6-3; size: NA; CDR3: CASSKTTDGTTANYGYTF; DNA: TGTGCCAGCAGCAAGACAACCGACGGGACAACGGCCAACTATGGCTACACCTTC
length: 12; D: NA; J: TRBJ2-7; V: TRBV29-1; size: NA; CDR3: CSVGTFSYEQYF; DNA: TGCAGCGTCGGGACTTTCTCCTACGAGCAGTACTTC
length: 16; D: NA; J: TRBJ1-3; V: TRBV3-1/TRBV3-2; size: NA; CDR3: CASSQKGRASGNTIYF; DNA: TGTGCCAGCAGCCAAAAAGGGAGGGCTTCTGGAAACACCATATATTTT
length: 15; D: NA; J: TRBJ2-7; V: TRBV6-1; size: NA; CDR3: CASSEGGGSTYEQYF; DNA: TGTGCCAGCAGTGAAGGGGGGGGCTCTACCTACGAGCAGTACTTC
length: 14; D: NA; J: TRBJ1-2; V: TRBV18; size: NA; CDR3: CASSPRQNNYGYTF; DNA: TGTGCCAGCTCACCACGACAGAATAACTATGGCTACACCTTC
length: 12; D: NA; J: TRBJ2-7; V: TRBV29-1; size: NA; CDR3: CSVDKDRGVQYF; DNA: TGCAGCGTTGATAAGGACAGAGGCGTGCAGTACTTC
length: 16; D: TRBD1; J: TRBJ1-1; V: TRBV10-3; size: few; CDR3: CAISESADRGRTEAFF; DNA: TGTGCCATCAGTGAGTCGGCAGACAGGGGTCGTACTGAAGCTTTCTTT
length: 14; D: TRBD1; J: TRBJ1-4; V: TRBV27; size: NA; CDR3: CASSTRTGDEKLFF; DNA: TGTGCCAGCAGTACCCGGACAGGGGACGAAAAACTGTTTTTT
length: 13; D: NA; J: TRBJ1-2; V: TRBV3-1/TRBV3-2; size: NA; CDR3: CASSQQGTYGYTF; DNA: TGTGCCAGCAGCCAACAGGGTACTTATGGCTACACCTTC
length: 13; D: NA; J: TRBJ2-7; V: TRBV5-4; size: NA; CDR3: CASSPPGSYEQYF; DNA: TGTGCCAGCAGCCCCCCGGGAAGCTACGAGCAGTACTTC
length: 16; D: NA; J: TRBJ2-3; V: TRBV7-3; size: NA; CDR3: CASSLSGVVARDTQYF; DNA: TGTGCCAGCAGCTTAAGCGGGGTGGTAGCGCGAGATACGCAGTATTTT
length: 13; D: NA; J: TRBJ2-5; V: TRBV11-1; size: NA; CDR3: CASSPGTFLDQYF; DNA: TGTGCCAGCAGCCCCGGGACTTTTCTTGACCAGTACTTC
length: 18; D: TRBD2; J: TRBJ2-7; V: TRBV29-1; size: NA; CDR3: CSVALQQGSGGTRYEQYF; DNA: TGCAGCGTTGCCCTCCAGCAAGGGAGCGGGGGTACCAGGTACGAGCAGTACTTC
length: 16; D: TRBD1; J: TRBJ2-2; V: TRBV6-5; size: NA; CDR3: CASSSRGLGNTGELFF; DNA: TGTGCCAGCAGTTCCAGGGGGCTTGGGAACACCGGGGAGCTGTTTTTT
length: 17; D: TRBD2; J: TRBJ2-3; V: TRBV4-1; size: NA; CDR3: CASSRALTSGYTDTQYF; DNA: TGCGCCAGCAGCCGGGCCTTAACTAGCGGGTACACAGATACGCAGTATTTT
length: 13; D: TRBD2; J: TRBJ2-2; V: TRBV19; size: NA; CDR3: CASSLGLNGELFF; DNA: TGTGCCAGTAGCCTGGGACTAAACGGGGAGCTGTTTTTT
length: 14; D: TRBD2; J: TRBJ2-3; V: TRBV15; size: NA; CDR3: CATRAGGAFNTQYF; DNA: TGTGCCACCCGGGCCGGGGGGGCGTTTAATACGCAGTATTTT
length: 13; D: NA; J: TRBJ1-5; V: TRBV19; size: NA; CDR3: CASSISSLMAQHF; DNA: TGTGCCAGTAGTATTTCCAGTCTTATGGCCCAGCATTTT
length: 13; D: NA; J: TRBJ1-1; V: TRBV9; size: NA; CDR3: CASSVESRTEAFF; DNA: TGTGCCAGCAGCGTAGAGTCGCGCACTGAAGCTTTCTTT
length: 15; D: TRBD1; J: TRBJ2-5; V: TRBV18; size: NA; CDR3: CASSTGRGNQETQYF; DNA: TGTGCCAGCTCAACCGGCAGGGGGAACCAAGAGACCCAGTACTTC
length: 17; D: TRBD1; J: TRBJ1-5; V: TRBV6-6; size: NA; CDR3: CASSPDRGRISNQPQHF; DNA: TGTGCCAGCAGTCCGGACAGGGGACGTATAAGCAATCAGCCCCAGCATTTT
length: 11; D: NA; J: TRBJ2-1; V: TRBV7-2; size: NA; CDR3: CASSFFDEQFF; DNA: TGTGCCAGCAGCTTTTTCGATGAGCAGTTCTTC
length: 14; D: TRBD1; J: TRBJ1-2; V: TRBV7-6; size: NA; CDR3: CASSLGTGFYGYTF; DNA: TGTGCCAGCAGCTTAGGGACAGGGTTCTATGGCTACACCTTC
length: 16; D: TRBD1; J: TRBJ1-1; V: TRBV4-1; size: NA; CDR3: CASSQFAGTEDTEAFF; DNA: TGCGCCAGCAGCCAGTTCGCCGGGACAGAGGACACTGAAGCTTTCTTT
length: 16; D: NA; J: TRBJ1-1; V: TRBV19; size: NA; CDR3: CASSIGGRAIWTEAFF; DNA: TGTGCCAGTAGTATCGGAGGGCGCGCGATATGGACTGAAGCTTTCTTT
length: 14; D: TRBD1; J: TRBJ2-1; V: TRBV6-5; size: NA; CDR3: CASRGTGIYNEQFF; DNA: TGTGCCAGCCGGGGGACAGGGATATACAATGAGCAGTTCTTC
length: 16; D: TRBD1; J: TRBJ2-5; V: TRBV7-2; size: NA; CDR3: CASSPARTGTGETQYF; DNA: TGTGCCAGCAGCCCCGCTCGGACAGGGACGGGGGAGACCCAGTACTTC